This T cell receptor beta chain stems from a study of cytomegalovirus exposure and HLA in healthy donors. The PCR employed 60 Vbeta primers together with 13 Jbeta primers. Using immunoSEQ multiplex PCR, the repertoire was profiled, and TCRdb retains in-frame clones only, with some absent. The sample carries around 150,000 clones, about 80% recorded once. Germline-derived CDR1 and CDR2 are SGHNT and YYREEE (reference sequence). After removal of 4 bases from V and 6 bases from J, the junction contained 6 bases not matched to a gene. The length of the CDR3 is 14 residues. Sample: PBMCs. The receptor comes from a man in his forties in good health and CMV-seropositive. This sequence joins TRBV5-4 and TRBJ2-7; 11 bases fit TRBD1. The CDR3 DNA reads TGTGCCAGCAGCCGTGGACAGGGGGCTGGCGAGCAGTACTTC. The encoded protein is CASSRGQGAGEQYF.